This T cell receptor (beta chain) was sequenced during a study of shared T cell receptors in the human thymus (dated by TCRdb to the early 2020s). Study-level background: The study examined how self-reactive, shared T-cell receptor alpha chains are generated in the human thymus.

The germline V gene specifies SNHLY as CDR1 and FYNNEI as CDR2. Counted from cysteine to phenylalanine, this CDR3 has 20 amino acids. The read is trimmed to its CDR3 DNA, 60 bases read in frame from base 1. V sheds 3 bases and J sheds 2 bases, leaving 28 bases between their ends. With regard to this clone: The clone's antigen remains unknown. No clone much larger than this one lies a single base away; base qualities are absent.

The library came from the immunoSEQ multiplex PCR assay. Held by TCRdb, this immuneACCESS table contains in-frame sequences only and omits some clones. Under half of the omission traces to an unresolved V gene where checked; the cause of the rest is unknown. The sample contains about 660,000 clones, roughly 90% of them found a single time. Of the sample, 0.01% is held by the ten largest clones. A further study also used this sample, focusing on human thymus T cells. The second publication reports: Donors were immunologically healthy infants undergoing open corrective cardiac surgery for congenital heart defects in Finland. Thymus tissue was collected as surgical resects that were removed during corrective cardiac surgery. Both the thymic and the peripheral blood repertoires appeared to show biased V and J gene segment usage. According to the related research, thymic TCR repertoires were highly overlapping among unrelated individuals. TCR alpha and beta repertoires from about 8 infant thymus samples and a few related peripheral blood samples were characterized in the study. Donor ages ranged from roughly 6 to 244 days, and the cohort comprised 5 to 7 male and a couple of female infants. After being mechanically released from the tissue, thymocytes were kept at -70 degrees C in pellets of roughly 10-33 million cells. A QIAsymphony instrument was used to extract genomic DNA from the frozen cell pellets. The immunoSEQ multiplex PCR assay was used to amplify the TCRB and TCRAD loci from a standardized amount of quality-controlled genomic DNA. The amplicons covered the V(D)J region and were long enough to include the CDR3 and to identify the V and J genes. The amplicons were sequenced on an Illumina platform via the commercial immunoSEQ service. Primer bias and sequencing errors were corrected using previously described methods, and TCRAD and TCRB definitions followed the IMGT database. Analysis of the repertoires was done with immunoSEQ Analyzer 3.0 and VDJTools and included basic statistics, V/J segment usage, diversity estimates, rarefaction and pairwise overlap. Diversity was estimated using the Chao1, ChaoE, Efron-Thisted, Shannon and inverse Simpson indices, and was also estimated on datasets down-sampled to the size of the smallest sample. Repertoire overlap was assessed by strict matching of CDR3 nucleotide sequence, V gene and J gene, and clustering was done by Jaccard-based multidimensional scaling. On average, about 800,000 unique TCRB clonotypes were obtained from thymus samples, compared with 80,000 to 85,000 from blood samples.

Material for sequencing was thymocytes. The source is a boy younger than two with a congenital heart defect. Donor details come from another sample of the same person, matched by shared clones. The sequence is built from TRBV2 and TRBJ1-1; possibly the D gene is TRBD1, per 6 matching bases. The CDR3 has the sequence CASSDGMDSPGVLTNTEAFF. The nucleotide sequence reads TGTGCCAGCAGTGATGGGATGGACAGCCCCGGAGTGCTGACCAACACTGAAGCTTTCTTT.